Each of the 18 T cell receptor beta chains below was sequenced from the same sample in a study of human T cells and chemical hapten exposure. Total RNA came from unfractionated whole blood. TCRdb called the 5' RACE reads again in MiXCR, with one record for every CDR3 protein. This sample has 110,000 or so distinct CDR3 sequences, with more than 15% found just once. The origin of the receptors is a human donor in good health.

In this sample, this clonotype turned up a few times. The chain is built from TRBV6-5 and TRBJ2-7; tentatively, D is TRBD1 or TRBD2 (5 bases each). This CDR3 comprises 15 residues. Looked up from germline, CDR1 is MNHEY and CDR2 is SVGAGI. V lost 6 bases, J lost 2 bases, and 17 bases lay in between. DNA for the CDR3: TGTGCCAGCAGGGGAACGGGGCGGGCAACCTACGAGCAGTACTTC. Encoded protein: CASRGTGRATYEQYF.

This chain uses TRBV10-2 with TRBJ2-7; D remains ambiguous. This CDR3 spans 11 amino acids. V gave up 11 bases and J gave up 2 bases, with 10 bases separating them. Per the germline V gene, CDR1 is WSHSY and CDR2 is SAAADI. CDR3: CAGGDPYEQYF. The CDR3 DNA follows: TGCGCCGGTGGGGATCCCTACGAGCAGTACTTC.

The chain joins TRBV5-1 to TRBJ2-5, with 11 bases fitting TRBD2. V shed 1 base, J shed 6 bases, and the junction held 5 bases outside the gene matches. From germline, CDR1 is SGHRS and CDR2 YFSETQ. This CDR3 comprises 15 residues. CDR3: CASSLTSGSAKTQYF. The CDR3 nucleotides are TGCGCCAGCAGCTTGACTAGCGGGAGTGCAAAGACCCAGTACTTC. The variable domain in full, with the rest retrieved from reference TRBV5-1 and TRBJ2-5, is KAGVTQTPRYLIKTRGQQVTLSCSPISGHRSVSWYQQTPGQGLQFLFEYFSETQRNKGNFPGRFSGRQFSNSRSEMNVSTLELGDSALYLCASSLTSGSAKTQYFGPGTRLLVL.

In its sample, this clonotype was seen a few times. The V call is TRBV28, the J call TRBJ1-1, with a weak D call TRBD1 (6 bases). V lost 1 base, J lost 4 bases, and 10 bases lay in between. CDR1 is MDHEN and CDR2 is SYDVKM in the germline V gene. The CDR3 has 14 residues. CDR3 sequence reads: CASSLYGGGTEAFF. The CDR3 coding sequence is TGTGCCAGCAGTTTATATGGGGGCGGCACTGAAGCTTTCTTT.

This clonotype has a handful of counts. V and J are TRBV11-1 and TRBJ1-6; D uncertain. CDR1 is SGHAT and CDR2 is FQDESV in the germline V gene (reference sequence). The CDR3 sequence is 14 residues long. The V gene lost 0 bases and the J gene lost 9 bases, with 9 bases spanning the gap. CDR3 residues: CASSLASRLSPLHF. The CDR3 nucleotides read TGTGCCAGCAGCTTAGCTTCTCGACTTTCACCCCTCCACTTT.

The rearrangement uses TRBV10-2 and TRBJ1-4, with D perhaps matching TRBD1 (5 bases). The ends were cut back, 0 bases at V and 2 bases at J, with 10 bases in the middle. Germline V gives CDR1 WSHSY, CDR2 SAAADI. The CDR3 is made up of 16 amino acids. The CDR3 protein is CASSESWKGTNEKLFF. Here the CDR3 DNA reads TGCGCCAGCAGTGAGTCGTGGAAGGGGACTAATGAAAAACTGTTTTTT.

This sequence joins TRBV12-3 or TRBV12-4 and TRBJ1-1; 10 bases agree with TRBD1. The J segment lost 2 bases and the V segment lost 1 base, leaving 1 base of the junction unmatched. CDR3 size: 15 residues. The CDR3 DNA is TGTGCCAGCAGTTTAGGGGACAGGGGAAACACTGAAGCTTTCTTT. Amino acids: CASSLGDRGNTEAFF.

Here the CDR3 DNA reads TGTGCCAGCAGTTTTCGGGCCGGGGAGCTGTTTTTT. Translation: CASSFRAGELFF. The gene calls are TRBV27 and TRBJ2-2, with D uncertain. V shed 3 bases and J shed 6 bases, with 5 bases lying between them. Germline values: CDR1 MNHEY, CDR2 SMNVEV (reference sequence). CDR3 length equals 12 residues.

The chain couples TRBV29-1 to TRBJ2-1; TRBD2 is a possible D gene (6 bases). Trimming pared 8 bases from V and 2 bases from J, leaving 19 bases between. CDR1 and CDR2 from the germline V gene are SQVTM and ANQGSEA. This CDR3 region has 15 residues. The CDR3 sequence: CSSVGGRRAYNEQFF. The CDR3 nucleotides read TGCAGCTCGGTCGGTGGGAGGCGGGCCTACAATGAGCAGTTCTTC.

This sequence joins TRBV6-6 and TRBJ1-3; perhaps TRBD1 as D (5 bases). This CDR3 has 16 residues. Germline V gives CDR1 MNHNY, CDR2 SVGAGI (reference sequence). V lost 2 bases and J lost 3, with 14 bases in between. CDR3 sequence: CASSYGGGADGNTIYF. The DNA for the CDR3 is TGTGCCAGCAGTTACGGGGGAGGGGCGGATGGAAACACCATATATTTT.

This sequence joins TRBV12-3 or TRBV12-4 and TRBJ2-5; 9 positions match TRBD1. V gave up 6 bases and J gave up 4 bases; unmatched junction bases: 3. CDR3 length: 13 residues. CDR3 sequence reads: CASRQGARETQYF. For the CDR3, the DNA is TGTGCCAGCAGACAGGGGGCGCGAGAGACCCAGTACTTC.

The CDR3 loop reads CASSQDSPPTVLYEQYF. CDR3 nucleotides: TGTGCCAGCAGCCAAGATAGCCCCCCGACGGTCCTCTACGAGCAGTACTTC. The chain recombines TRBV3-1 with TRBJ2-7, with D uncertain. Trimming left V 0 bases short and J 3 bases short, with 18 bases between. The V gene's germline CDR1 is LGHDT and CDR2 YNNKEL (reference sequence). CDR3 length: 17 amino acids.

This clonotype has just a few counts. The V and J genes are TRBV7-9 and TRBJ2-7; tentatively, D is TRBD1 (6 bases). Trimming cost V 5 bases and J 0 bases, with 17 bases left between them. CDR3 length: 16 residues. The germline CDR1 and CDR2 sequences are SEHNR and FQNEAQ (reference sequence). The CDR3 region is CASSRADSLLSYEQYF. In DNA, the CDR3 is TGTGCCAGCAGCCGAGCGGACAGTTTACTCTCCTACGAGCAGTACTTC. Drawing the rest from reference TRBV7-9 and TRBJ2-7, the complete variable domain is DTGVSQNPRHKITKRGQNVTFRCDPISEHNRLYWYRQTLGQGPEFLTYFQNEAQLEKSRLLSDRFSAERPKGSFSTLEIQRTEQGDSAMYLCASSRADSLLSYEQYFGPGTRLTVT.

The V and J genes are TRBV28 and TRBJ1-5; D is ambiguous. The V end lost 5 bases, the J end lost 3 bases, and 5 bases lay between the germline ends. The CDR3 loop spans 12 amino acids. Germline CDR1 is MDHEN and CDR2 is SYDVKM. CDR3 in DNA: TGTGCCAGCAGTGCTCCCAATCAGCCCCAGCATTTT. This translates into CASSAPNQPQHF.

The sample holds a few counts of this clonotype. The J gene is TRBJ2-3, the V gene TRBV5-4, with D possibly matching TRBD2 (6 bases). Trimming took 1 base from V and 2 from J, leaving 11 bases between them. CDR1 and CDR2 (germline): SGHNT, YYREEE (reference sequence). The CDR3 sequence is 15 residues long. The CDR3 reads CASSLPGEFTDTQYF. Written as DNA, the CDR3 is TGTGCCAGCAGCTTGCCGGGAGAGTTCACAGATACGCAGTATTTT. Combining the CDR3 with reference TRBV5-4 and TRBJ2-3 gives the whole variable domain ETGVTQSPTHLIKTRGQQVTLRCSSQSGHNTVSWYQQALGQGPQFIFQYYREEENGRGNFPPRFSGLQFPNYSSELNVNALELDDSALYLCASSLPGEFTDTQYFGPGTRLTVL.

The V call is TRBV9, the J call TRBJ2-7; TRBD2 matches 11 bases. This CDR3 has 16 residues. The germline V gene has CDR1 SGDLS and CDR2 YYNGEE. Trimming removed 4 bases from V and 4 bases from J; junction bases left unmatched: 10. The CDR3 region has the DNA TGTGCCAGCAGCCCGAGAGCGGGACTAGCGGTATACGAGCAGTACTTC. This translates into CASSPRAGLAVYEQYF.

This chain uses TRBV9 with TRBJ2-1, with D possibly being TRBD2 (6 bases). Per germline, CDR1 SGDLS and CDR2 YYNGEE. With 0 bases removed from V and 9 bases from J, the gap between germline ends came to 10 bases. The CDR3 is 13 residues long. The CDR3 reads CASSVELAGEQFF. CDR3 DNA: TGTGCCAGCAGCGTAGAACTAGCCGGTGAGCAGTTCTTC.

The chain links TRBV27 to TRBJ2-4; TRBD2 matches 8 bases. The CDR3 length is 17 residues. Losses at the gene ends were 7 bases for V and 0 bases for J; bases not matched to a gene: 11. CDR1 and CDR2 (germline): MNHEY, SMNVEV (reference sequence). The CDR3 loop is CASKRAGGGLAKNIQYF. Here the CDR3 DNA reads TGTGCCAGCAAACGGGCGGGAGGAGGACTAGCCAAAAACATTCAGTACTTC.